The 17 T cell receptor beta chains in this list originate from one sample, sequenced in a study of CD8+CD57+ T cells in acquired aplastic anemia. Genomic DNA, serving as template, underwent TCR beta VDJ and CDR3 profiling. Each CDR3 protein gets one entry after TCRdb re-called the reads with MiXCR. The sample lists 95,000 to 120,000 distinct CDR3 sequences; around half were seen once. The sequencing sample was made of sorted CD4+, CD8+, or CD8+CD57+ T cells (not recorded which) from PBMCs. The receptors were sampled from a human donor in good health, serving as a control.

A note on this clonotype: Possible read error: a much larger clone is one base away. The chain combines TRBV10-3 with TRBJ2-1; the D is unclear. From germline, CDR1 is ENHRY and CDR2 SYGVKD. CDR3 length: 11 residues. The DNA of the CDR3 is TGTGCCAGCAGTTCAGTCATAGAGCGGTTCTTC. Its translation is CASSSVIERFF.

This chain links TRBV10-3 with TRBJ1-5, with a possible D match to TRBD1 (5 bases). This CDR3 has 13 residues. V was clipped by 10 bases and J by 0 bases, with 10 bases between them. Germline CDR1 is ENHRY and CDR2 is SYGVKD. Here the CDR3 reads CATGGTSNQPQHF. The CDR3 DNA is TGTGCCACCGGAGGGACTAGCAATCAGCCCCAGCATTTT.

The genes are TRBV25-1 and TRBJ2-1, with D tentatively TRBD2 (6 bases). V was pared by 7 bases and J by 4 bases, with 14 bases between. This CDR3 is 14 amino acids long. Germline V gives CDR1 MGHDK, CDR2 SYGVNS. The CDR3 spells CASKEGAGYNEQFF. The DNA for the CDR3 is TGTGCCAGCAAGGAAGGTGCGGGGTACAATGAGCAGTTCTTC.

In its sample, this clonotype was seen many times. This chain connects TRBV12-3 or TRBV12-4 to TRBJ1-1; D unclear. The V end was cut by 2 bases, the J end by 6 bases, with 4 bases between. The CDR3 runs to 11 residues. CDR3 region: CASSLRSEAFF. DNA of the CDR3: TGTGCCAGCAGTTTAAGGTCTGAAGCTTTCTTT.

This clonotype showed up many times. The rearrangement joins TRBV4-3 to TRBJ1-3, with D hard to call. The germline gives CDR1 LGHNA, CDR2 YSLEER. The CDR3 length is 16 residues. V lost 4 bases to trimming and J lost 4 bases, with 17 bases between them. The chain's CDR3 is CASSPTSGALGNTIYF. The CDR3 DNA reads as TGCGCCAGCAGCCCTACCTCGGGCGCTCTAGGAAACACCATATATTTT.

The CDR3 sequence: CASNPDQGNQPQHF. CDR3 bases: TGTGCCAGCAACCCGGACCAGGGCAATCAGCCCCAGCATTTT. The rearrangement joins TRBV14 to TRBJ1-5; D is undetermined. The CDR3 runs 14 residues. The V and J ends lost 7 bases and 2 bases respectively, with 12 bases between them. Germline CDR1 is SGHDN and CDR2 is FVKESK.

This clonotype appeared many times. The CDR3 protein is CASSQGLENTEAFF. The CDR3 bases are TGCGCCAGCAGCCAAGGTCTTGAAAACACTGAAGCTTTCTTT. V usage is TRBV4-3 and J usage is TRBJ1-1; D is unclear. Looked up from germline, CDR1 is LGHNA and CDR2 is YSLEER. Trimming pared 1 base from V and 2 bases from J, leaving 8 bases between. The CDR3 spans 14 residues.

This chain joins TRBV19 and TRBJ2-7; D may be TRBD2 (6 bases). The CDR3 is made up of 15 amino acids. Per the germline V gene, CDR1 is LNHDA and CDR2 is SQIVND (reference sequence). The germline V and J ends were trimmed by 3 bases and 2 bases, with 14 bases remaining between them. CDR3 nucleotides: TGTGCCAGTAGTATGACGGTGGCGGGAACCTACGAGCAGTACTTC. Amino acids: CASSMTVAGTYEQYF.

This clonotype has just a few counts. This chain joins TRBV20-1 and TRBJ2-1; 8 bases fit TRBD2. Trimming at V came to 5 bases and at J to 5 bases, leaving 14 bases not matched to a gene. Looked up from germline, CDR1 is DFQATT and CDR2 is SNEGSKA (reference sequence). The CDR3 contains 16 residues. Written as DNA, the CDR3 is TGCAGTGCTCCCGGGGGGGGCCAGGTGTCCCACAATGAGCAGTTCTTC. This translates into CSAPGGGQVSHNEQFF.

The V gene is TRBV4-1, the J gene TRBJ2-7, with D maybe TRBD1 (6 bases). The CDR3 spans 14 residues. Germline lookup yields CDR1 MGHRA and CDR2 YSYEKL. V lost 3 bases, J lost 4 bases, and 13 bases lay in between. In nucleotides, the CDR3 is TGCGCCAGCAGCCAGAACCAACAGGGTTACGAGCAGTACTTC. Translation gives CASSQNQQGYEQYF.

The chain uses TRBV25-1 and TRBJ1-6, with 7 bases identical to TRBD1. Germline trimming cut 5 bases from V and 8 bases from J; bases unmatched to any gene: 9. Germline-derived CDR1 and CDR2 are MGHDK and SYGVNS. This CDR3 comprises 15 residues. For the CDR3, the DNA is TGTGCCAGCAGTCTGACAGGGTACGGGTATTCACCCCTCCACTTT. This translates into CASSLTGYGYSPLHF. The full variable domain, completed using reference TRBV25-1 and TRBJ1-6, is EADIYQTPRYLVIGTGKKITLECSQTMGHDKMYWYQQDPGMELHLIHYSYGVNSTEKGDLSSESTVSRIRTEHFPLTLESARPSHTSQYLCASSLTGYGYSPLHFGNGTRLTVT.

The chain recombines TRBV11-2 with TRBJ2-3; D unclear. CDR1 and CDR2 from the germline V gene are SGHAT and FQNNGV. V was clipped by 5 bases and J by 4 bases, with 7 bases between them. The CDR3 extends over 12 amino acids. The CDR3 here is CASSLQPDTQYF. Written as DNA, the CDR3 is TGTGCCAGCAGCCTCCAGCCAGATACGCAGTATTTT.

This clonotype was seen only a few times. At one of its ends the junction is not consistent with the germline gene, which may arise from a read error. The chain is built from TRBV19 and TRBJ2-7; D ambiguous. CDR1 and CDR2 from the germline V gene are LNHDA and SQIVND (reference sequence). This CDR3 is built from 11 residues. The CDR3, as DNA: TGTGCCAGTAGTTCCCTCTGCGAGCAGCACTTC. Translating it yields CASSSLCEQHF.

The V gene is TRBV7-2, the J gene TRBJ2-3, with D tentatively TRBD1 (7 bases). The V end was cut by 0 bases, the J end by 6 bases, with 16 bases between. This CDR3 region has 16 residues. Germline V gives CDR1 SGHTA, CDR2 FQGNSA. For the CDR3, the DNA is TGTGCCAGCAGCTTAGCGATAGGGGGCGGGGAGGATACGCAGTATTTT. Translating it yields CASSLAIGGGEDTQYF.

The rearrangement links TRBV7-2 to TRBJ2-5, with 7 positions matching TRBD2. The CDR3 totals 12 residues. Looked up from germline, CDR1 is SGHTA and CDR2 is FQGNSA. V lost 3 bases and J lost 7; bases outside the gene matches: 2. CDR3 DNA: TGTGCCAGCAGCTTGATAGCGGGGACCCAGTACTTC. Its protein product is CASSLIAGTQYF.

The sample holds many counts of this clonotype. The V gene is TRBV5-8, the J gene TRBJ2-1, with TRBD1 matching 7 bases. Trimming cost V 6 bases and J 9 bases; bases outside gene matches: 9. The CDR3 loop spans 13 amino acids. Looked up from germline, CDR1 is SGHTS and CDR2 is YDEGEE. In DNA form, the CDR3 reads TGTGCCAGCACCGGGACAGTTTTTGGTGAGCAGTTCTTC. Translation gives CASTGTVFGEQFF.

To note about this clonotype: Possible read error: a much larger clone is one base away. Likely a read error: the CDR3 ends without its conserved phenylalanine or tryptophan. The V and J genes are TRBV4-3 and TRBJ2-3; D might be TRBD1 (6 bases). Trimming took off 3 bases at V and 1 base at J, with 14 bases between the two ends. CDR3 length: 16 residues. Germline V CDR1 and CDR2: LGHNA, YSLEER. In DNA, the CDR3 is TGCGCCAGCAGCCACAACAGGGCGGGCGGCACAGATACGCAGTATCTT. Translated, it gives CASSHNRAGGTDTQYL.